This T cell receptor beta chain derives from a study of human versus mouse CDR3 diversity and MHC coevolution. At the level of the study: Each sample yielded about 0.6 x 10^7 to 1.6 x 10^7 valid reads.

Clones were read by immunoSEQ multiplex PCR, and TCRdb kept only the in-frame ones, dropping some. Among 86,000 or so clones listed, just over 90% were seen once. The CDR3 totals 16 residues. Germline V lookup: CDR1 SQVTM, CDR2 ANQGSEA. This chain connects TRBV29-1 to TRBJ2-7, with D maybe TRBD2 (7 bases). The sequenced sample consisted of naive CD4+ T cells from blood. The subset was: CD45RO-negative CD62L-positive naive CD4 T cells. The receptor's source is a person between 25 and 70 years old in good health. The CDR3 DNA follows: TGCGGAGTAAGGGGGGGGCGCGGATCTGGGGTAAGCGAGCAGTACTTC. As protein: CGVRGGRGSGVSEQYF.